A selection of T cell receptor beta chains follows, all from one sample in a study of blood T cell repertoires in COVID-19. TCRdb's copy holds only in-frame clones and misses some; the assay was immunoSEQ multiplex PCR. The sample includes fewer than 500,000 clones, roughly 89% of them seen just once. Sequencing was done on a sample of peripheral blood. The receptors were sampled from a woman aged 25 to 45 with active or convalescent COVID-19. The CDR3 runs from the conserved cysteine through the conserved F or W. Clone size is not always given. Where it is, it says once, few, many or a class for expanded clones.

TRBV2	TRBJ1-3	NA	CASSAPGVSGNTIYF
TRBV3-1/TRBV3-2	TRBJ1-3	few	CASSQEGRPPGNTIYF
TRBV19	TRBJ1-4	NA	CAIRDPGATNEKLFF
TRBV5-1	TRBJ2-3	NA	CASSSSSGSTDTQYF
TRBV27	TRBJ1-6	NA	CASSLGRRVPPLHF
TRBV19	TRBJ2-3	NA	CASRLAGPTDTQYF
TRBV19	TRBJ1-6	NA	CATRTDSYNSPLHF
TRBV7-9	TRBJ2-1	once	CASSLMEIGNNEQFF
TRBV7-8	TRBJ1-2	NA	CASSLGLGPPGGYTF
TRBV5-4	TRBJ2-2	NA	CASSWLGGNGELFF
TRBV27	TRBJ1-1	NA	CASSPRTGTGPHTEAFF
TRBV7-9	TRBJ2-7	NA	CASSLSQGGEQYF
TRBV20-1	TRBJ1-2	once	CSAGQGYGYTF
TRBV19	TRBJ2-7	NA	CASRTGQGRGEQYF
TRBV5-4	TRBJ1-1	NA	CASSLEVAGTEAFF
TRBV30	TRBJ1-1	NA	CAWSDPGTGSTEAFF
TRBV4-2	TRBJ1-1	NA	CASSQDKGGTEAFF
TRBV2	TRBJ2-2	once	CASSDWARQLSTGELFF
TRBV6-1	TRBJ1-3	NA	CASSEVGRPGNTIYF
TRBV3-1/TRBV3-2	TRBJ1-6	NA	CASSSGQSNSPLHF
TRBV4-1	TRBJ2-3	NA	CASGLPADTQYF
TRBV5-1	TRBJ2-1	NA	CASGVAGSYNEQFF
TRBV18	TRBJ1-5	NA	CASSPGLAGVGQPQHF
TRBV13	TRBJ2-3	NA	CASSPERGGYSGTDTQYF
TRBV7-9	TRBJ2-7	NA	CASSLDGGRGNYEQYF
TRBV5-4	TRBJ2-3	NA	CASSLAVGPGGTDTQYF
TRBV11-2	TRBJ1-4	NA	CASSPRTRGSEKLFF
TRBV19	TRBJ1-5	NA	CASSIRVKEPQHF
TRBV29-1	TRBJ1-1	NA	CSVDLQGVGKTEAFF
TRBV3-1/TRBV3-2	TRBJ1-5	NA	CASSSPGTVPQHF
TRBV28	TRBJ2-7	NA	CASRDSYEQYF
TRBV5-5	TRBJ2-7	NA	CASSLATFEEQYF
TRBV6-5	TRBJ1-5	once	CASSPSTASNQPQHF
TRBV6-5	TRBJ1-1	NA	CASSPRQVGTEAFF
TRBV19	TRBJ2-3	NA	CASSGVRGGPDTQYF
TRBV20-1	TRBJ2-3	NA	CSASAGLATDTQYF
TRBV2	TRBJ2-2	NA	CASRDRVGTGELFF
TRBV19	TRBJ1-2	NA	CASSTGKGSTYGYTF
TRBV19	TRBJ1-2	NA	CASSPLGQGHNYGYTF
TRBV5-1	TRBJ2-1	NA	CASSLVLYNEQFF
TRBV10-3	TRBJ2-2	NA	CAIMTSANTGELFF
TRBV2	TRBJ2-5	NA	CASSLRPGHLQETQYF
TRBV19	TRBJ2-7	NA	CASSIWDSASEQYF
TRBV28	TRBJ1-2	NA	CASSLLALDYTF
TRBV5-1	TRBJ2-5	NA	CASSFQGETQYF
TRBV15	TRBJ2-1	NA	CATSRDRVSGFSYNEQFF
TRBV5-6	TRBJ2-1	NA	CASSLGLAGGKQFF
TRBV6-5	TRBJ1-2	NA	CASSYVGQSYGYTF
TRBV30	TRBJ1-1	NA	CAWSGARDRVNTEAFF
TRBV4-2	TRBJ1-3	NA	CASSQEGRAVGNTIYF
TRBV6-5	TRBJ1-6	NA	CASGQNNSPLHF
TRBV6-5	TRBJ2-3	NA	CASVGTSGRTDTQYF